The 8 T cell receptor beta chains reported below all come from one sample, sequenced in a study of blood T cell repertoires in COVID-19. TCRdb keeps only in-frame clones here, not all; method: immunoSEQ multiplex PCR. The sample records some 100,000 clones, more than 60% being singletons. The sample taken for sequencing was peripheral blood. The source of these receptors is a man aged 65-85 years with acute or convalescent COVID-19.

V and J are TRBV25-1 and TRBJ1-6; D is possibly TRBD1 (6 bases). CDR3 length: 15 amino acids. The V gene's germline CDR1 is MGHDK and CDR2 SYGVNS. V was clipped by 2 bases and J by 3 bases, with 8 bases between them. CDR3 in amino acids: CASSERTDYNSPLHF. CDR3 sequence (DNA): TGTGCCAGCAGTGAACGGACAGACTATAATTCACCCCTCCACTTT.

The chain carries TRBV12-3 or TRBV12-4 and TRBJ2-3, with D possibly matching TRBD2 (5 bases). This CDR3 is built from 13 residues. Trimming shortened V by 4 bases and J by 10 bases, and 15 bases separated the two germline ends. CDR3 loop: CASSWSGAGAQYF. The DNA for the CDR3 is TGTGCCAGCAGTTGGTCAGGTGCCGGGGCGCAGTATTTT.

In DNA form, the CDR3 reads TGTGCCAGCTCATTACAGGGTAGGGCTGAAGCTTTCTTT. Its protein product is CASSLQGRAEAFF. J is TRBJ1-1 and V is TRBV18; D is possibly TRBD1 (6 bases). CDR3 size: 13 residues. V shed 5 bases and J shed 6 bases, with 13 bases lying between them. The germline CDR1 and CDR2 sequences are KGHSH and LQKENI.

The genes are TRBV3-1 (or the pseudogene TRBV3-2) and TRBJ2-7, with 8 bases fitting TRBD1. Germline CDR1 is LGHDT and CDR2 is YNNKEL (reference sequence). After removal of 1 base from V and 2 bases from J, the junction contained 7 bases not matched to a gene. CDR3 size: 16 residues. The CDR3 bases are TGTGCCAGCAGCCAAGGGGGGACAGGCGTTACCTACGAGCAGTACTTC. Its protein product is CASSQGGTGVTYEQYF.

The CDR3 spells CASSYAGSRGYTF. The DNA of the CDR3 is TGTGCCAGCAGCTACGCGGGGTCAAGAGGCTACACCTTC. V gene TRBV12-3 or TRBV12-4 combines with J gene TRBJ1-2; D not certain. The CDR3 has 13 amino acids. The ends were cut back, 6 bases at V and 8 bases at J, with 16 bases in the middle.

The CDR3, as DNA: TGTGCCAGCAGAAGCGGGGGCCCCTACGAGCAGTACTTC. This sequence encodes CASRSGGPYEQYF. The gene calls are TRBV27 and TRBJ2-7; 8 bases are a match to TRBD2. CDR1 MNHEY and CDR2 SMNVEV come from the germline V gene (reference sequence). The CDR3 is 13 residues long. V was pared by 6 bases and J by 2 bases, with 3 bases of the junction left unmatched.

This sequence joins TRBV27 and TRBJ2-2; TRBD1 might be the D (5 bases). CDR3 size: 14 residues. Germline V lookup: CDR1 MNHEY, CDR2 SMNVEV (reference sequence). Trimming left V 3 bases short and J 1 base short, with 6 bases between. The CDR3 spells CASSFQGNTGELFF. The CDR3 DNA is TGTGCCAGCAGTTTCCAGGGGAACACCGGGGAGCTGTTTTTT.

The chain joins TRBV12-3 or TRBV12-4 to TRBJ1-2; no reliable D call. The germline V and J ends were trimmed by 5 bases and 2 bases, with 3 bases remaining between them. The CDR3 is 11 amino acids. DNA of the CDR3: TGTGCCAGCAGTCCAAACTATGGCTACACCTTC. It translates to CASSPNYGYTF.